This T cell receptor beta chain was profiled in a study of blood T cell repertoires in COVID-19. Across the study: Either two negative PCRs, clearance, or symptom resolution qualified Cohort 3 donors as recovered. The samples span acute and convalescent COVID-19 from the United States, Italy and Spain.

Repertoires were generated with immunoSEQ multiplex PCR, while TCRdb's copy carries only in-frame clones and drops some. The sample consists of roughly 200,000 clones, roughly nine tenths of them appearing once. Trimming shortened V by 0 bases and J by 0 bases, and 9 bases separated the two germline ends. Germline CDR1 SGHDN, CDR2 FVKESK. The CDR3 contains 16 residues. The TCR was taken from a woman between 45 and 60 years old in a cohort exposed to, infected with or recovered from COVID-19 (not recorded which). The sample comprised PBMCs or T cells enriched from blood (not recorded which). V gene TRBV14 combines with J gene TRBJ2-1, with D possibly being TRBD1 (6 bases). In DNA, the CDR3 is TGTGCCAGCAGCCAAGATAGGGGGAGCTCCTACAATGAGCAGTTCTTC. Translation: CASSQDRGSSYNEQFF.